This T cell receptor (beta chain) came from a study of cytomegalovirus exposure and HLA in healthy donors. The V gene lost 3 bases and the J gene lost 4 bases, with 10 bases spanning the gap. The CDR3 is 14 residues long. Germline CDR1 and CDR2: SNHLY and FYNNEI. The PCR made use of 60 Vbeta and 13 Jbeta primers. Assay: immunoSEQ multiplex PCR; the TCRdb copy retains only in-frame clones and omits some. The sample contains 85,000 to 100,000 clones, 78% of which appear only once. This chain joins TRBV2 and TRBJ2-4; D is perhaps TRBD1 (5 bases). Sequencing was performed on PBMCs. The receptor was isolated from a woman aged 55-75 years in good health and CMV-seronegative. The chain's CDR3 is CASSDTQVKNIQYF. Here the CDR3 DNA reads TGTGCCAGCAGTGATACACAGGTTAAAAACATTCAGTACTTC.